Below are 30 T cell receptor beta chains sequenced from a single sample in a study of cytomegalovirus exposure and HLA in healthy donors. It was with 60 Vbeta and 13 Jbeta primers that the PCR ran. This table comes from immunoSEQ multiplex PCR, and its TCRdb copy is limited to in-frame clones, with some not included. The sample has 100,000 to 150,000 clones, 74% seen once. What was sequenced was PBMCs. The receptors originated from a woman between 50 and 59 years old in good health and CMV-seropositive.

CDR3 in amino acids: CASSSWNSGVYNEQFF. As DNA, the CDR3 is TGTGCCAGCAGTTCCTGGAATAGCGGGGTTTACAATGAGCAGTTCTTC. The J gene is TRBJ2-1, the V gene TRBV6-5, with TRBD2 matching over 8 bases. The germline gives CDR1 MNHEY, CDR2 SVGAGI. V lost 4 bases and J lost 4; bases outside the gene matches: 9. CDR3 length equals 16 residues.

The chain recombines TRBV2 with TRBJ1-5; D remains ambiguous. V lost 4 bases, J lost 6 bases, and 13 bases lay in between. Germline CDR1 SNHLY, CDR2 FYNNEI. The CDR3 consists of 14 residues. The DNA of the CDR3 is TGTGCCAGCAGTGCCATCGGGTCGGGTCAGCCCCAGCATTTT. This sequence encodes CASSAIGSGQPQHF. Together with reference TRBV2 and TRBJ1-5, the CDR3 gives the full variable domain: EPEVTQTPSHQVTQMGQEVILRCVPISNHLYFYWYRQILGQKVEFLVSFYNNEISEKSEIFDDQFSVERPDGSNFTLKIRSTKLEDSAMYFCASSAIGSGQPQHFGDGTRLSIL.

In its sample, this clone was seen a few times. The rearrangement uses TRBV13 and TRBJ1-2; the D is unclear. CDR1 and CDR2 (germline): PRHDT, FYEKMQ (reference sequence). The length of the CDR3 is 13 residues. V lost 0 bases to trimming and J lost 8 bases, with 10 bases between them. This chain's CDR3 is CASSLGSGRGYTF. As DNA, the CDR3 is TGTGCCAGCAGCTTAGGGTCCGGGAGGGGCTACACCTTC.

This clone was seen more than once but under ten times. The chain joins TRBV10-3 to TRBJ1-4; no clear D. Trimming pared 3 bases from V and 7 bases from J, leaving 3 bases between. Germline V gene lookup returns CDR1 ENHRY and CDR2 SYGVKD. The CDR3 sequence is 11 residues long. The CDR3 loop reads CAISDGEKLFF. Here the CDR3 DNA reads TGTGCCATCAGTGACGGTGAAAAACTGTTTTTT.

CDR3 DNA sequence: TGTGCCAGCAGTAGGGGGCCCTACGAGCAGTACTTC. It codes for CASSRGPYEQYF. The chain couples TRBV25-1 to TRBJ2-7; TRBD1 matches 7 bases. Per the germline V gene, CDR1 is MGHDK and CDR2 is SYGVNS. This CDR3 spans 12 amino acids. V lost 5 bases, J lost 2 bases, and 0 bases stayed unmatched.

The chain uses TRBV10-3 and TRBJ1-4; 7 bases are a match to TRBD1. Trimming cost V 5 bases and J 7 bases; bases outside gene matches: 7. The CDR3 totals 14 residues. Germline V gene sequence: CDR1 ENHRY, CDR2 SYGVKD. The CDR3 DNA follows: TGTGCCATCAGTCTAACCGGGACAGTTGAAAAACTGTTTTTT. Protein: CAISLTGTVEKLFF.

The chain has TRBV5-1 and TRBJ1-1; no firm D call. Germline V gene sequence: CDR1 SGHRS, CDR2 YFSETQ. Trimming took off 3 bases at V and 0 bases at J, with 9 bases between the two ends. This CDR3 has 14 amino acids. Written as DNA, the CDR3 is TGCGCCAGCAGCTATACAGCTGTGAACACTGAAGCTTTCTTT. Its protein product is CASSYTAVNTEAFF.

The V call is TRBV6-8, the J call TRBJ2-1, with D hard to call. The ends were cut back, 8 bases at V and 7 bases at J, with 18 bases in the middle. From germline, CDR1 is MNHGY and CDR2 SAAAGT. The length of the CDR3 is 14 residues. CDR3 sequence reads: CASGTRSDRNEQFF. In nucleotides, the CDR3 is TGTGCCAGCGGAACGAGGTCAGATCGGAATGAGCAGTTCTTC.

J is TRBJ1-3 and V is TRBV7-2; 9 bases match TRBD1. Germline V gene lookup returns CDR1 SGHTA and CDR2 FQGNSA. J gave up 5 bases and V 4 bases, and 6 bases lay outside the gene matches. The CDR3 has 15 amino acids. CDR3: CASSSRTGDRNTIYF. The CDR3 nucleotides read TGTGCCAGCAGCTCCCGGACAGGGGATAGAAACACCATATATTTT.

The chain joins TRBV30 to TRBJ2-3; the D is unclear. The CDR3 consists of 13 residues. Per the germline V gene, CDR1 is GTSNPN and CDR2 is SVGIG (reference sequence). Trimming left V 4 bases short and J 10 bases short, with 18 bases between. CDR3 region: CAWKLGLRRAQYF. The CDR3 DNA reads as TGTGCCTGGAAGTTGGGCCTACGACGCGCGCAGTATTTT.

This clone was counted a few times. The CDR3 sequence: CAWTSAGGNQPQHF. The CDR3 DNA reads TGTGCCTGGACATCTGCGGGCGGGAATCAGCCCCAGCATTTT. The chain joins TRBV30 to TRBJ1-5; D is undetermined. Deletions cut 4 bases from V and 4 bases from J, with 14 bases between. Germline lookup yields CDR1 GTSNPN and CDR2 SVGIG (reference sequence). The CDR3 loop spans 14 amino acids.

The chain combines TRBV19 with TRBJ1-1; 7 positions agree with TRBD1. V lost 6 bases and J lost 6; bases outside the gene matches: 1. Germline loops: CDR1 LNHDA, CDR2 SQIVND (reference sequence). CDR3 length: 11 residues. This CDR3 reads CASSQGAEAFF. The CDR3 bases are TGTGCCAGTAGCCAGGGGGCTGAAGCTTTCTTT.

This chain connects TRBV29-1 to TRBJ1-2; D unclear. This CDR3 has 12 residues. CDR1 is SQVTM, CDR2 ANQGSEA, per germline. Between the trimmed V and J ends, which lost 4 bases and 0 bases, there was a span of 6 bases. The CDR3 loop reads CSVVTANYGYTF. The CDR3 DNA reads as TGCAGCGTTGTAACAGCTAACTATGGCTACACCTTC.

The V call is TRBV5-6, the J call TRBJ1-1; the match to TRBD1 covers 9 bases. J gave up 6 bases and V 0 bases, and 6 bases lay outside the gene matches. Germline V gives CDR1 SGHDT, CDR2 YYEEEE. This CDR3 has 15 amino acids. The CDR3 is CASSLAGQGQAEAFF. CDR3 DNA sequence: TGTGCCAGCAGCTTGGCCGGACAGGGGCAGGCTGAAGCTTTCTTT.

The chain carries TRBV6-1 and TRBJ2-5, with TRBD1 matching 9 bases. The CDR3 consists of 14 residues. From germline, CDR1 is MNHNS and CDR2 SASEGT. The junction had 8 bases not matched to a gene; V was cut back by 7 bases and J by 5 bases. The CDR3 coding sequence is TGTGCCAGCATGGGTACAGGGGGCGTCGAGACCCAGTACTTC. Its protein is CASMGTGGVETQYF.

V gene TRBV5-1 combines with J gene TRBJ1-2, with D perhaps TRBD1 (6 bases). The CDR3 contains 15 residues. V lost 3 bases and J lost 2, with 14 bases in between. The germline V gene has CDR1 SGHRS and CDR2 YFSETQ. The CDR3: CASSSTPGTNYGYTF. As DNA, the CDR3 is TGCGCCAGCAGCTCCACCCCCGGGACAAACTATGGCTACACCTTC. Full variable domain (rest looked up from reference TRBV5-1 and TRBJ1-2): KAGVTQTPRYLIKTRGQQVTLSCSPISGHRSVSWYQQTPGQGLQFLFEYFSETQRNKGNFPGRFSGRQFSNSRSEMNVSTLELGDSALYLCASSSTPGTNYGYTFGSGTRLTVV.

The chain joins TRBV5-8 to TRBJ1-2; perhaps TRBD1 as D (6 bases). Germline assignment: CDR1 SGHTS and CDR2 YDEGEE. The V and J ends lost 3 bases and 4 bases respectively, with 16 bases between them. The CDR3 has 15 amino acids. The CDR3: CASSSTGIVSYGYTF. For the CDR3, the DNA is TGTGCCAGCAGCTCCACAGGGATAGTGAGCTATGGCTACACCTTC.

The V and J genes are TRBV7-2 and TRBJ2-5, with a weak D call TRBD1 (5 bases). V dropped 2 bases and J dropped 5 bases, with 15 bases sitting between them. The CDR3 runs to 15 residues. Germline V gene data show CDR1 as SGHTA and CDR2 as FQGNSA. The CDR3 bases are TGTGCCAGCAGCTTAATTCTCCTAGGGGCGGAGACCCAGTACTTC. It is translated as CASSLILLGAETQYF.

CDR3 residues: CASSLGAVSYNEQFF. The DNA of the CDR3 is TGTGCCAGCAGCTTAGGAGCGGTCAGTTACAATGAGCAGTTCTTC. The chain employs TRBV7-9 and TRBJ2-1; a possible D gene is TRBD2 (5 bases). This CDR3 region has 15 residues. The ends were cut back, 1 base at V and 4 bases at J, with 11 bases in the middle. The germline gives CDR1 SEHNR, CDR2 FQNEAQ (reference sequence).

This chain links TRBV11-2 with TRBJ2-5; TRBD2 matches 7 bases. V shed 4 bases and J 4 bases; nucleotides not matched to a gene: 15. The CDR3 covers 17 residues. Germline V gives CDR1 SGHAT, CDR2 FQNNGV. In nucleotides, the CDR3 is TGTGCCAGCAGCTATTTCCTAGGAGGACTAGGTGGAGAGACCCAGTACTTC. It codes for CASSYFLGGLGGETQYF.

In its sample, this clone was seen a few times. This chain links TRBV7-2 with TRBJ2-2; 11 nucleotides align to TRBD2. This CDR3 is 18 amino acids long. V was pared by 5 bases and J by 3 bases, with 11 bases of the junction left unmatched. Germline V gene lookup returns CDR1 SGHTA and CDR2 FQGNSA. The DNA of the CDR3 is TGTGCCAGCAGCACATCTCCCGGGACTAGCGGCTACACCGGGGAGCTGTTTTTT. The encoded protein is CASSTSPGTSGYTGELFF.

The V call is TRBV7-9, the J call TRBJ2-5; 7 bases line up with TRBD2. CDR3 length: 13 amino acids. With 5 bases clipped from V and 5 bases from J, the junction kept 5 bases outside the gene matches. Germline CDR1 reads SEHNR; CDR2 reads FQNEAQ (reference sequence). CDR3 sequence (DNA): TGTGCCAGCAGCCCCCTGGGGGGGGAGACCCAGTACTTC. Encoded protein: CASSPLGGETQYF.

CDR3 region: CASSLWTGGLPGANVLTF. In nucleotides, the CDR3 is TGTGCCAGCAGCTTGTGGACGGGGGGGCTCCCTGGGGCCAACGTCCTGACTTTC. The chain is built from TRBV5-4 and TRBJ2-6; the match to TRBD2 covers 8 bases. From germline, CDR1 is SGHNT and CDR2 YYREEE (reference sequence). This CDR3 has 18 amino acids. With V trimmed by 1 base and J by 2 bases, 8 bases remained unmatched.

The chain has TRBV18 and TRBJ2-5; a weak D match, TRBD1 (6 bases). V was trimmed by 4 bases and J by 5 bases, leaving 11 bases between them. CDR3 length: 13 residues. Germline V CDR1 and CDR2: KGHSH, LQKENI. The CDR3 DNA follows: TGTGCCAGCTCACTCAAACAGGGCGAGACCCAGTACTTC. Translation gives CASSLKQGETQYF.

The rearrangement uses TRBV25-1 and TRBJ1-1; TRBD1 might be the D (5 bases). Trimming left V 0 bases short and J 3 bases short, with 5 bases between. The CDR3 spans 13 residues. Germline values: CDR1 MGHDK, CDR2 SYGVNS. As DNA, the CDR3 is TGTGCCAGCAGTGAATACAGGGACACTGAAGCTTTCTTT. Protein product: CASSEYRDTEAFF.

V and J are TRBV2 and TRBJ1-5; D not resolved. Trimming cost V 8 bases and J 6 bases, with 20 bases left between them. Germline V gene sequence: CDR1 SNHLY, CDR2 FYNNEI. The CDR3 runs 15 residues. CDR3 DNA sequence: TGTGCCAGCGGTGCCCAACCCGGGGTTGGTCAGCCCCAGCATTTT. Its protein product is CASGAQPGVGQPQHF. Based on the CDR3 plus reference TRBV2 and TRBJ1-5, the full variable domain is EPEVTQTPSHQVTQMGQEVILRCVPISNHLYFYWYRQILGQKVEFLVSFYNNEISEKSEIFDDQFSVERPDGSNFTLKIRSTKLEDSAMYFCASGAQPGVGQPQHFGDGTRLSIL.

The chain's CDR3 is CASSRVGEKLFF. DNA for the CDR3: TGTGCCAGCAGCCGGGTTGGAGAAAAACTGTTTTTT. The chain is built from TRBV27 and TRBJ1-4; D is unresolved. The CDR3 length is 12 residues. The V gene lost 6 bases and the J gene lost 8 bases, with 10 bases spanning the gap. Germline values: CDR1 MNHEY, CDR2 SMNVEV (reference sequence).

This clone came up a few times. V usage is TRBV10-3 and J usage is TRBJ2-2, with D possibly being TRBD1 (6 bases). CDR1 is ENHRY and CDR2 is SYGVKD in the germline V gene. There are 13 residues in the CDR3. V lost 10 bases and J 5 bases, leaving 14 bases between the germline ends. This CDR3 reads CATPDRRTGELFF. The CDR3 DNA reads TGTGCCACCCCCGACAGGCGGACCGGGGAGCTGTTTTTT.

V and J are TRBV5-1 and TRBJ2-7; maybe TRBD1 (6 bases). This CDR3 comprises 14 residues. Between the trimmed V and J ends, which lost 4 bases and 2 bases, there was a span of 13 bases. Germline V gene data show CDR1 as SGHRS and CDR2 as YFSETQ. The CDR3 DNA is TGCGCCAGCAGCCCGCAGGGGTCGACCTACGAGCAGTACTTC. This encodes CASSPQGSTYEQYF.

The V call is TRBV27, the J call TRBJ2-1; 9 bases fit TRBD2. Germline V gene data show CDR1 as MNHEY and CDR2 as SMNVEV (reference sequence). This CDR3 is 16 amino acids long. After removal of 5 bases from V and 0 bases from J, the junction contained 5 bases not matched to a gene. CDR3 amino acids: CASSKLAGLSYNEQFF. CDR3 nucleotides: TGTGCCAGCAGTAAACTAGCGGGTCTCTCCTACAATGAGCAGTTCTTC.